The rows below give T cell receptor beta chains drawn from one sample of a study of siplizumab effects on memory and regulatory T cells. Profiled with immunoSEQ multiplex PCR; TCRdb holds only in-frame clones, not every one. Of some 110,000 clones listed, roughly 94% are singletons. Sequences were obtained from non-Treg CD4+ T cells sorted from blood. The origin of the receptors is a human donor in good health. The conserved cysteine and the conserved F or W are not part of the CDR3 here.

v_call	cdr3_length	cdr3_aa
TRBV5-6	10	ASSPDLDTQY
TRBV11-2	14	ASSNWGQGSSYEQY
TRBV18	12	ASSPGDGNEKLF
TRBV4-1	12	ASSGQGERGEQY
TRBV2	13	ASTGTSGSTGELF
TRBV6-1	13	ASSEQGAITGELF
TRBV7-9	15	ASSLGGTVTVSYGYT
TRBV7-6	12	ASSLGQGRQPQY
TRBV6-5	12	ASSDAQGAYGYT
TRBV11-1	11	ASSPSGGLEQY
TRBV7-3	12	ASSSEGLKTEAF
TRBV29-1	13	SVERGTSGRGEQF
TRBV2	9	ASSAHNEQF
TRBV6-6	12	ASSLPVGSYEQY
TRBV6-1	9	ASSAITEAF
TRBV7-3	13	ASSLGLAGGSEQF
TRBV5-1	14	ASSRSSGGAADTQY
TRBV5-1	12	ASSPRDAQGEQY
TRBV11-2	13	ASSLEAAGNTEAF
TRBV5-1	12	ASSVTSGPYEQY
TRBV5-1	14	ASRPTGQGATGELF
TRBV18	12	ASSSDRNSYEQY
TRBV10-3	11	AIRSGADDGYT
TRBV6-5	13	ASSYSPLAASPLH
TRBV11-3	11	ASSPLATDTQY
TRBV15	13	ATSRARGTTGIQY
TRBV25-1	9	ASSDRSSLT
TRBV7-2	14	ASSLGAGGSYNEQF
TRBV9	11	ASSVNVNQPQH
TRBV4-1	15	ASSLTPSGLGSYEQY
TRBV7-6	12	ASSRGTGGQPQH
TRBV7-2	12	ASEGGGYTDTQY
TRBV11-3	12	ASSLFVGSDTQY
TRBV18	15	ASSPLASGRTQETQY
TRBV19	13	ASSVPRTGLYGYT
TRBV18	14	ASSPKLAGGVYEQY
TRBV6-6	9	ASTPLRPQH
TRBV20-1	9	SGALLGEQF
TRBV6-5	13	ASSYSQGLGEKLF
TRBV11-3	13	ASSQRRGGGETQY
TRBV5-1	14	ASSLTQALANYGYT
TRBV5-4	15	ASSLSPSGSQSYEQY
TRBV7-2	13	ASSLGSYLSGELF
TRBV6-5	12	ASSYSPRQLEAF
TRBV5-1	10	ASSQTTDTQY
TRBV9	12	TSSVGSYKETQY
TRBV6-5	13	ASSYSGTKQEPQH
TRBV5-4	14	ASSLPRTGKGETQY
TRBV30	10	AWSANNQPQH
TRBV27	11	ASSLDGHSPLH
TRBV6-5	13	ASSYGQGSGYGYT